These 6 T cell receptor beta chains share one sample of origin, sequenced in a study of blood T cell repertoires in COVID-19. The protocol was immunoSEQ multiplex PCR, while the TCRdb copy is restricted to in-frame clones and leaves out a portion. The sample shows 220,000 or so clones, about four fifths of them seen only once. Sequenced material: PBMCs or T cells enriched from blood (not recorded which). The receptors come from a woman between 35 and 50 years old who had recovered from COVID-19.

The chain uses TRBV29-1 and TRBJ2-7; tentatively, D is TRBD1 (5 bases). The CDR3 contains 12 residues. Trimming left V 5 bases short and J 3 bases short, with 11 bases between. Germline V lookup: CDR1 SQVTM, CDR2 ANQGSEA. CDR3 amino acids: CSVMDKYYEQYV. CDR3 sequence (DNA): TGCAGCGTTATGGACAAGTACTACGAGCAGTACGTC.

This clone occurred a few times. The DNA of the CDR3 is TGTGCCAGCACTATACAGGGAAATGGCTACACCTTC. Translated, it gives CASTIQGNGYTF. The chain is built from TRBV2 and TRBJ1-2; maybe TRBD1 (6 bases). From germline, CDR1 is SNHLY and CDR2 FYNNEI. The CDR3 is 12 amino acids. Between the trimmed V and J ends, which lost 7 bases and 6 bases, there was a span of 12 bases.

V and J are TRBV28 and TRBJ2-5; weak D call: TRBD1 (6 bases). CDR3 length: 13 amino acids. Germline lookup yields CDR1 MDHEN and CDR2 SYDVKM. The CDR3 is CCARGLGAETQYF. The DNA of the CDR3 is TGTTGCGCAAGGGGATTGGGGGCAGAGACCCAGTACTTC.

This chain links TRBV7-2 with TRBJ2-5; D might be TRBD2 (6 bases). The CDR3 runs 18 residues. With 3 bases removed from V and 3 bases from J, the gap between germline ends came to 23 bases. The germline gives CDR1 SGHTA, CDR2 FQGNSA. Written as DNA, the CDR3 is TGTGCCAGCAGCTTTACCTCCCTTTTTTTGGGCGGGAAAGAGACCCAGTACTTC. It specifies CASSFTSLFLGGKETQYF.

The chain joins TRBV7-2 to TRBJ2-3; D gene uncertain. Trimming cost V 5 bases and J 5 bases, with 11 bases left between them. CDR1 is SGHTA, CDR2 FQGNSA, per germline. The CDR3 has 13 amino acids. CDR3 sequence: CASSPGRKDTQYF. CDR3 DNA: TGTGCCAGCAGCCCTGGCAGGAAAGATACGCAGTATTTT.

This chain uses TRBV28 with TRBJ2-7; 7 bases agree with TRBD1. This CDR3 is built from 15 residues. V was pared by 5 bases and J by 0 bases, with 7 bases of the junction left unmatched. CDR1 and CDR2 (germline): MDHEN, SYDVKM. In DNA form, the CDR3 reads TGTGCCAGCAGTCCGAGGGGGCGGAGCTCCTACGAGCAGTACTTC. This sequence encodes CASSPRGRSSYEQYF.